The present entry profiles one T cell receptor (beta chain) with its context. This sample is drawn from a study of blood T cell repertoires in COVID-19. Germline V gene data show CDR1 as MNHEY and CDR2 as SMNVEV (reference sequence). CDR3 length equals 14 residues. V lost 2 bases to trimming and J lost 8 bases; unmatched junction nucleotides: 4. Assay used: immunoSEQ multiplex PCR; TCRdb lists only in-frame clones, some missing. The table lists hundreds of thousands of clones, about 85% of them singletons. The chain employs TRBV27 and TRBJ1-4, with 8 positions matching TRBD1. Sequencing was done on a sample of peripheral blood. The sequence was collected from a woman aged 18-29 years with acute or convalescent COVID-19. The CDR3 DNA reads TGTGCCAGCAGTTTAGGAGCAGGGGGCGAAAAACTGTTTTTT. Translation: CASSLGAGGEKLFF.